The 30 T cell receptor beta chains presented below share a single source sample, sequenced in a study of molecular identifiers for immune sequencing clone quantification. Using its own MiXCR run on the PCR reads, TCRdb lists one record per CDR3 protein. The sample lists about 640,000 distinct CDR3 sequences, about 20% occurring once. Input material: naive CD8+ T cells from blood, with Jurkat cell RNA spiked in. The sample's subset: FACS-sorted CD8+CD4-CCR7+CD45RA+ naive T cells. The receptors stem from a human donor in good health. Some libraries in this study had Jurkat cell RNA spiked in.

In this sample, this clonotype turned up many times. CDR3 residues: CASSQIRGTNTEAFF. The CDR3, as DNA: TGCGCCAGCAGCCAGATTCGAGGTACGAACACTGAAGCTTTCTTT. This chain connects TRBV4-1 to TRBJ1-1; D is undetermined. V was pared by 3 bases and J by 1 base, with 12 bases between. CDR1 is MGHRA and CDR2 is YSYEKL in the germline V gene. This CDR3 is 15 amino acids long.

The rearrangement links TRBV7-9 to TRBJ2-7, with 10 bases matching TRBD1. V lost 5 bases to trimming and J lost 5 bases; unmatched junction nucleotides: 9. The CDR3 extends over 15 amino acids. Germline assignment: CDR1 SEHNR and CDR2 FQNEAQ (reference sequence). CDR3 in amino acids: CASSKTDRGPNEQYF. The CDR3 coding sequence is TGTGCCAGCAGCAAAACCGACAGGGGGCCCAACGAGCAGTACTTC.

This clonotype was picked up many times. The rearrangement uses TRBV28 and TRBJ2-7; TRBD2 matches 11 bases. V dropped 4 bases and J dropped 4; count of bases not matched to a gene: 6. The CDR3 spans 15 residues. The germline CDR1 and CDR2 sequences are MDHEN and SYDVKM. In DNA, the CDR3 is TGTGCCAGCAGTTACGGGACTAGCGGATCTTACGAGCAGTACTTC. Protein sequence: CASSYGTSGSYEQYF.

This clonotype was observed a handful of times. The rearrangement links TRBV12-5 to TRBJ1-2; tentative D call: TRBD1 (6 bases). The V gene lost 1 base and the J gene lost 6 bases, with 15 bases spanning the gap. This CDR3 has 15 amino acids. The germline CDR1 and CDR2 sequences are LGHNT and FRNRAP. The CDR3 DNA reads TGTGCTAGTGGTTTGGGGGATACAGGGTTTGATGGCTACACCTTC. It specifies CASGLGDTGFDGYTF.

This clonotype was seen many times. V and J are TRBV7-3 and TRBJ2-3; 7 positions agree with TRBD1. V lost 5 bases to trimming and J lost 1 base; unmatched junction nucleotides: 3. There are 14 residues in the CDR3. Germline V lookup: CDR1 SGHTA, CDR2 FQGTGA. CDR3 coding DNA: TGTGCCAGCAGCCCCCAGGGGGGCACAGATACGCAGTATTTT. Translation gives CASSPQGGTDTQYF.

Many counts were recorded for this clonotype. The genes are TRBV5-1 and TRBJ2-1; 13 nucleotides line up with TRBD2. CDR3 size: 14 residues. Germline CDR1 SGHRS, CDR2 YFSETQ. V lost 3 bases and J lost 6; bases outside the gene matches: 0. The DNA of the CDR3 is TGCGCCAGCAGCTGGACTAGCGGGGGCAATGAGCAGTTCTTC. Translating gives CASSWTSGGNEQFF.

This clonotype was picked up many times. V usage is TRBV7-6 and J usage is TRBJ2-7; 8 nucleotides agree with TRBD1. The CDR3 has 15 residues. Germline CDR1 is SGHVS and CDR2 is FNYEAQ. The V and J ends lost 1 base and 3 bases, in that order; junction bases with no gene match: 5. DNA of the CDR3: TGTGCCAGCAGCTTAGGAGACAGGGGCGACTACGAGCAGTACTTC. It codes for CASSLGDRGDYEQYF. Combining the CDR3 with reference TRBV7-6 and TRBJ2-7 gives the whole variable domain GAGVSQSPRYKVTKRGQDVALRCDPISGHVSLYWYRQALGQGPEFLTYFNYEAQQDKSGLPNDRFSAERPEGSISTLTIQRTEQRDSAMYRCASSLGDRGDYEQYFGPGTRLTVT.

This clonotype was counted at least ten times. V usage is TRBV19 and J usage is TRBJ2-1; 10 bases align to TRBD2. The CDR3 totals 15 residues. Germline CDR1 reads LNHDA; CDR2 reads SQIVND (reference sequence). The V and J ends lost 3 bases and 3 bases, in that order; junction bases with no gene match: 2. The CDR3 spells CASSIGTSDYNEQFF. CDR3 DNA: TGTGCCAGTAGTATCGGGACTAGCGACTACAATGAGCAGTTCTTC.

This clonotype was seen repeatedly, ten times or more. The V and J genes are TRBV12-3 or TRBV12-4 and TRBJ2-1, with a weak D call TRBD1 (6 bases). V lost 8 bases to trimming and J lost 5 bases, with 10 bases between them. The CDR3 runs to 12 residues. DNA of the CDR3: TGTGCCAGCGGTAGACAGGACAATGAGCAGTTCTTC. As protein: CASGRQDNEQFF.

The V and J genes are TRBV29-1 and TRBJ1-3; D remains unclear. The CDR3 extends over 11 amino acids. CDR1 is SQVTM, CDR2 ANQGSEA, per germline. V dropped 7 bases and J dropped 1 base, with 5 bases sitting between them. The CDR3, as DNA: TGCAGCGGCGTATCTGGAAACACCATATATTTT. It encodes CSGVSGNTIYF.

This clonotype was counted many times. This sequence joins TRBV29-1 and TRBJ2-7, with D perhaps assigned TRBD1 or TRBD2 (5 bases each). Germline CDR1 and CDR2: SQVTM and ANQGSEA. The CDR3 has 13 amino acids. The V gene lost 0 bases and the J gene lost 5 bases, with 11 bases spanning the gap. The CDR3 spells CSVEDLGTHEQYF. The CDR3 nucleotides are TGCAGCGTTGAAGATCTGGGGACCCACGAGCAGTACTTC.

V is TRBV12-3 or TRBV12-4 and J is TRBJ1-2; D is uncertain. V was clipped by 3 bases and J by 6 bases, with 17 bases between them. The CDR3 has 15 amino acids. The CDR3 DNA reads as TGTGCCAGCAGTTTCGGGGATCGAAATCAGGATGGCTACACCTTC. This encodes CASSFGDRNQDGYTF.

This clonotype was counted only a few times. The chain has TRBV6-1 and TRBJ2-7; D is unclear. V was pared by 7 bases and J by 3 bases, with 13 bases between. Germline V lookup: CDR1 MNHNS, CDR2 SASEGT. This CDR3 is built from 13 residues. The CDR3 spells CASTLRMYYEQYF. DNA of the CDR3: TGTGCCAGCACCCTAAGGATGTACTACGAGCAGTACTTC.

This clonotype was counted ten times or more. The chain recombines TRBV4-3 with TRBJ2-5, with D perhaps TRBD2 (6 bases). The CDR3 is 16 amino acids. Germline V gives CDR1 LGHNA, CDR2 YSLEER. V lost 2 bases and J lost 5, with 18 bases in between. The CDR3: CASSQRSAEGRETQYF. The CDR3 coding sequence is TGCGCCAGCAGCCAAAGGAGCGCGGAGGGCAGGGAGACCCAGTACTTC.

This clonotype was counted ten times or more. The chain recombines TRBV11-2 with TRBJ2-3; D may be TRBD1 or TRBD2 (5 bases each). Trimming shortened V by 3 bases and J by 6 bases, and 16 bases separated the two germline ends. There are 15 residues in the CDR3. Looked up from germline, CDR1 is SGHAT and CDR2 is FQNNGV. The CDR3 here is CASSFLPGPEDTQYF. DNA for the CDR3: TGTGCCAGCAGCTTTTTGCCGGGGCCCGAGGATACGCAGTATTTT.

This clonotype was detected only a few times. The V call is TRBV20-1, the J call TRBJ2-1; 14 nucleotides agree with TRBD2. CDR3 size: 16 residues. Trimming at V came to 0 bases and at J to 10 bases, leaving 8 bases not matched to a gene. Germline V gives CDR1 DFQATT, CDR2 SNEGSKA (reference sequence). The CDR3 loop reads CSARDLRTSGRMEQFF. The CDR3 DNA is TGCAGTGCTAGAGATTTGCGGACTAGCGGGAGGATGGAGCAGTTCTTC.

This clonotype was seen a handful of times. The rearrangement uses TRBV28 and TRBJ1-1; D may be TRBD1 (5 bases). Between the trimmed V and J ends, which lost 11 bases and 4 bases, there was a span of 14 bases. From germline, CDR1 is MDHEN and CDR2 SYDVKM. The CDR3 length is 12 residues. The CDR3 DNA reads TGTGCCGGACTAAAGAGGGGCACTGAAGCTTTCTTT. Translating it yields CAGLKRGTEAFF.

In this sample, this clonotype turned up a few times. V and J are TRBV7-9 and TRBJ2-7, with D perhaps assigned TRBD1 or TRBD2 (5 bases each). The germline V gene encodes CDR1 SEHNR and CDR2 FQNEAQ (reference sequence). Deletions cut 7 bases from V and 2 bases from J, with 18 bases between. The CDR3 totals 15 residues. The DNA of the CDR3 is TGTGCCAGCAACTCGGTGGGGGAATTCCCCTACGAGCAGTACTTC. Protein: CASNSVGEFPYEQYF.

This clonotype has ten or more counts. This chain uses TRBV6-2 or TRBV6-3 with TRBJ1-1, with D hard to call. The CDR3 length is 14 residues. The germline V gene has CDR1 MNHEY and CDR2 SVGEGT. Trimming removed 7 bases at V and 5 bases at J, with 17 bases between. CDR3 amino acids: CASTPGDDGTEAFF. For the CDR3, the DNA is TGTGCCAGCACCCCCGGGGATGACGGGACTGAAGCTTTCTTT.

The CDR3 DNA follows: TGTGCCAGCAGTTATCGCTTCTTGACTACAGGGAACACTGAAGCTTTCTTT. This codes for CASSYRFLTTGNTEAFF. The gene calls are TRBV6-2 or TRBV6-3 and TRBJ1-1; possibly TRBD1 for D (5 bases). Germline V CDR1 and CDR2: MNHEY, SVGEGT. This CDR3 region has 17 residues. Trimming took off 3 bases at V and 1 base at J, with 18 bases between the two ends.

This clonotype was picked up many times. V usage is TRBV10-3 and J usage is TRBJ2-3; 10 bases match TRBD1. The J segment lost 5 bases and the V segment lost 3 bases, leaving 2 bases of the junction unmatched. The CDR3 loop spans 14 amino acids. The V gene's germline CDR1 is ENHRY and CDR2 SYGVKD. CDR3 loop: CAISDGQGVDTQYF. In nucleotides, the CDR3 is TGTGCCATCAGTGACGGACAGGGGGTAGATACGCAGTATTTT.

This chain joins TRBV6-5 and TRBJ2-7, with D hard to call. Germline CDR1 is MNHEY and CDR2 is SVGAGI. The CDR3 extends over 14 amino acids. The germline V and J ends were trimmed by 2 bases and 2 bases, with 10 bases remaining between them. The CDR3 sequence is CASSYGQVAYEQYF. CDR3 coding DNA: TGTGCCAGCAGTTACGGTCAGGTTGCCTACGAGCAGTACTTC.

This clonotype was picked up many times. The chain carries TRBV7-6 and TRBJ1-1, with D perhaps matching TRBD1 (6 bases). Per the germline V gene, CDR1 is SGHVS and CDR2 is FNYEAQ. Deletions cut 5 bases from V and 7 bases from J, with 14 bases between. The CDR3 totals 13 residues. CDR3 DNA: TGTGCCAGCAGCCCTTACAGGGCTGTTGAAGCTTTCTTT. Translating it yields CASSPYRAVEAFF.

There are many counts of this clonotype. The DNA of the CDR3 is TGTGCCAGCAGTGGGATAGACACTGAAGCTTTCTTT. Translation: CASSGIDTEAFF. The chain employs TRBV27 and TRBJ1-1; no firm D call. Trimming stripped 5 bases from V and 3 bases from J, with 7 bases between. CDR1 and CDR2 (germline): MNHEY, SMNVEV (reference sequence). This CDR3 is built from 12 residues.

This chain uses TRBV2 with TRBJ1-4; D is ambiguous. The V gene lost 8 bases and the J gene lost 2 bases, with 15 bases spanning the gap. The germline V gene encodes CDR1 SNHLY and CDR2 FYNNEI. The CDR3 contains 15 residues. The CDR3 sequence: CASGLQQATNEKLFF. The CDR3 region has the DNA TGTGCCAGCGGTCTTCAGCAGGCCACTAATGAAAAACTGTTTTTT.

This clonotype was recorded only once. A read error may explain this, as a much larger clone is one base away. The chain uses TRBV10-2 and TRBJ1-1; no firm D call. This CDR3 has 17 residues. Per the germline V gene, CDR1 is WSHSY and CDR2 is SAAADI. The germline V and J ends were trimmed by 3 bases and 0 bases, with 17 bases remaining between them. The CDR3 DNA sequence: TGCGCCAGCAGTGACCCAGCGAGTACCCTTATGAACACTGAAGCTTTCTTT. Residues: CASSDPASTLMNTEAFF.

On this clonotype itself: One end of the junction is discordant with germline, which a read error may explain. The V and J genes are TRBV7-6 and TRBJ2-7; unclear D gene. Germline lookup yields CDR1 SGHVS and CDR2 FNYEAQ. CDR3 size: 13 residues. The CDR3 protein is CASSSPMTYERYF. The CDR3 region has the DNA TGTGCCAGCAGCTCCCCGATGACCTACGAGCGGTACTTC.

This clonotype appeared many times. The rearrangement links TRBV27 to TRBJ1-1; 8 nucleotides match TRBD1. The CDR3 is 14 residues long. CDR1 and CDR2 (germline): MNHEY, SMNVEV (reference sequence). J lost 3 bases, V lost 3 bases, and 3 bases had no gene match. CDR3 DNA: TGTGCCAGCAGTTTCTCAGGGGGCTACACTGAAGCTTTCTTT. Translation gives CASSFSGGYTEAFF.

This clonotype has just one count. This could be a read error, since a much larger clone is one nucleotide away. The chain links TRBV27 to TRBJ1-3; D gene unclear. The CDR3 runs 15 residues. Germline V gene lookup returns CDR1 MNHEY and CDR2 SMNVEV (reference sequence). The CDR3, as DNA: TGTGCCAGCAGTTTATCGTTCAACTCTGTAAACACCATATATTTT. Amino acids: CASSLSFNSVNTIYF.

Details on this clonotype: This sequence may be a read error, since a much larger clone differs from it by one base. This chain links TRBV24-1 with TRBJ1-1; D unresolved. This CDR3 region has 13 residues. Germline V gives CDR1 KGHDR, CDR2 SFDVKD. The CDR3, as DNA: TGTACCACCAGTGATGTCGACTCTGACTCGGCTTTCTTT. Encoded protein: CTTSDVDSDSAFF.